The 29 T cell receptor beta chains in this list originate from one sample, sequenced in a study of CD8 T cells in Susac syndrome. After extraction with the RNeasy kit, about 0.5 to 1 ug of the RNA was reverse transcribed using random hexamers. Using its own MiXCR run on the immunoSEQ multiplex PCR reads, TCRdb lists one record per CDR3 protein. This table holds about 240,000 distinct CDR3 sequences, approximately 95% found once. Sequenced input: CD4+ T cells from PBMCs. The origin of the receptors is a human donor with Susac syndrome.

The V gene is TRBV12-3 or TRBV12-4, the J gene TRBJ2-1; D not resolved. The V and J ends lost 3 bases and 9 bases respectively, with 6 bases between them. CDR3 length equals 11 residues. The CDR3 region is CASSLRIEQFF. In DNA, the CDR3 is TGTGCCAGCAGTTTGCGGATTGAGCAGTTCTTC.

This chain joins TRBV5-1 and TRBJ1-5; D gene uncertain. V was trimmed by 0 bases and J by 9 bases, leaving 22 bases between them. The germline V gene encodes CDR1 SGHRS and CDR2 YFSETQ. CDR3 size: 17 residues. CDR3 loop: CASSLAHRWTDFMPQHF. CDR3 DNA: TGCGCCAGCAGCTTGGCCCATCGCTGGACCGACTTTATGCCCCAGCATTTT.

CDR3 in amino acids: CASSFVAGRQFF. Here the CDR3 DNA reads TGTGCCAGCAGTTTTGTAGCTGGACGACAGTTCTTC. The rearrangement uses TRBV12-3 or TRBV12-4 and TRBJ2-1; D is ambiguous. V lost 3 bases and J lost 13, with 13 bases in between. This CDR3 is 12 amino acids long.

The chain combines TRBV19 with TRBJ2-2; 7 positions agree with TRBD2. This CDR3 has 14 residues. V shed 4 bases, J shed 1 base, and the junction held 0 bases outside the gene matches. Germline CDR1 and CDR2: LNHDA and SQIVND (reference sequence). CDR3 region: CASSTGGNTGELFF. CDR3 DNA sequence: TGTGCCAGTAGTACGGGGGGGAACACCGGGGAGCTGTTTTTT.

The chain couples TRBV20-1 to TRBJ1-3; D possibly corresponds to TRBD1 (5 bases). Germline CDR1 is DFQATT and CDR2 is SNEGSKA (reference sequence). The CDR3 length is 13 residues. The ends were cut back, 7 bases at V and 4 bases at J, with 14 bases in the middle. CDR3 region: CSGLGPGGNTIYF. The CDR3 DNA reads as TGCAGTGGGTTGGGACCTGGAGGAAACACCATATATTTT.

This clonotype appeared once. The chain employs TRBV29-1 and TRBJ2-1; tentatively, D is TRBD2 (6 bases). CDR1 is SQVTM and CDR2 is ANQGSEA in the germline V gene. This CDR3 has 15 amino acids. Trimming cost V 3 bases and J 0 bases, with 12 bases left between them. The CDR3 here is CSVDGGTFSYNEQFF. For the CDR3, the DNA is TGCAGCGTTGACGGGGGAACTTTCTCCTACAATGAGCAGTTCTTC.

CDR3 coding DNA: TGTGCCAGCAGCTCCTTCAGGGGGACCCTCGGCACTGAAGCTTTCTTT. It codes for CASSSFRGTLGTEAFF. V is TRBV7-2 and J is TRBJ1-1; 7 bases map to TRBD1. The ends lost 4 bases at V and 4 bases at J; junction bases unmatched: 12. The CDR3 spans 16 residues. Germline V gene data show CDR1 as SGHTA and CDR2 as FQGNSA. The full variable domain, with the rest looked up from reference TRBV7-2 and TRBJ1-1, is GAGVSQSPSNKVTEKGKDVELRCDPISGHTALYWYRQSLGQGLEFLIYFQGNSAPDKSGLPSDRFSAERTGGSVSTLTIQRTQQEDSAVYLCASSSFRGTLGTEAFFGQGTRLTVV.

This clonotype turned up a few times. CDR3 DNA: TGCAGTGCTAGTGCAGGGGGCAATCAGCCCCAGCATTTT. It codes for CSASAGGNQPQHF. V usage is TRBV20-1 and J usage is TRBJ1-5, with D possibly being TRBD1 (6 bases). The CDR3 extends over 13 amino acids. Trimming took off 3 bases at V and 2 bases at J, with 8 bases between the two ends. Per germline, CDR1 DFQATT and CDR2 SNEGSKA (reference sequence).

This chain connects TRBV9 to TRBJ2-7; the D gene is possibly TRBD2 (7 bases). Trimming removed 0 bases at V and 5 bases at J, with 15 bases between. CDR1 SGDLS and CDR2 YYNGEE come from the germline V gene. CDR3 length: 15 amino acids. DNA of the CDR3: TGTGCCAGCAGCGTAGAGGGGGGGCTAGTCCACGAGCAGTACTTC. Amino acids: CASSVEGGLVHEQYF. Using reference TRBV9 and TRBJ2-7 for the parts outside the CDR3, the full variable domain is DSGVTQTPKHLITATGQRVTLRCSPRSGDLSVYWYQQSLDQGLQFLIQYYNGEERAKGNILERFSAQQFPDLHSELNLSSLELGDSALYFCASSVEGGLVHEQYFGPGTRLTVT.

The rearrangement links TRBV20-1 to TRBJ1-1; 10 bases are a match to TRBD1. Germline trimming cut 2 bases from V and 3 bases from J; bases unmatched to any gene: 3. This CDR3 comprises 14 residues. The V gene's germline CDR1 is DFQATT and CDR2 SNEGSKA (reference sequence). CDR3 region: CSARWDRGHTEAFF. CDR3 bases: TGCAGTGCTAGATGGGACAGGGGACACACTGAAGCTTTCTTT.

A single count supports this clonotype. This chain links TRBV5-6 with TRBJ2-7; 7 nucleotides line up with TRBD2. The length of the CDR3 is 16 residues. V was pared by 3 bases and J by 9 bases, with 18 bases of the junction left unmatched. From germline, CDR1 is SGHDT and CDR2 YYEEEE. The CDR3 is CASSSYGGILQRVQYF. CDR3 coding DNA: TGTGCCAGCAGCTCATACGGGGGGATTCTACAACGTGTGCAGTACTTC.

CDR3 loop: CSSGHMGNYGYTF. The CDR3 region has the DNA TGCAGCTCTGGTCACATGGGTAACTATGGCTACACCTTC. The chain has TRBV29-1 and TRBJ1-2; D gene ambiguous. Germline lookup yields CDR1 SQVTM and CDR2 ANQGSEA. CDR3 length: 13 residues. V dropped 8 bases and J dropped 1 base, with 14 bases sitting between them.

The chain couples TRBV5-1 to TRBJ2-7; perhaps TRBD2 as D (5 bases). With 0 bases removed from V and 2 bases from J, the gap between germline ends came to 12 bases. Germline values: CDR1 SGHRS, CDR2 YFSETQ. This CDR3 has 15 residues. CDR3 DNA: TGCGCCAGCAGCTTGGAGCCTAGCTTCCCCTACGAGCAGTACTTC. It translates to CASSLEPSFPYEQYF. Full variable domain (remainder filled in from reference TRBV5-1 and TRBJ2-7): KAGVTQTPRYLIKTRGQQVTLSCSPISGHRSVSWYQQTPGQGLQFLFEYFSETQRNKGNFPGRFSGRQFSNSRSEMNVSTLELGDSALYLCASSLEPSFPYEQYFGPGTRLTVT.

This chain joins TRBV7-8 and TRBJ2-2; D gene unclear. There are 16 residues in the CDR3. Trimming removed 1 base from V and 0 bases from J, with 9 bases in between. CDR1 and CDR2 (germline): SGHVS, FQNEAQ. CDR3 loop: CASSLVPVSNTGELFF. The CDR3 DNA follows: TGTGCCAGCAGCTTAGTCCCTGTCTCGAACACCGGGGAGCTGTTTTTT.

The chain is built from TRBV30 and TRBJ1-2; D is uncertain. The germline V gene encodes CDR1 GTSNPN and CDR2 SVGIG (reference sequence). Trimming took off 1 base at V and 5 bases at J, with 11 bases between the two ends. The CDR3 has 13 residues. The CDR3 spells CAWSAKVRYGYTF. As DNA, the CDR3 is TGTGCCTGGAGTGCAAAAGTACGATATGGCTACACCTTC.

The chain is built from TRBV9 and TRBJ2-7; TRBD1 agrees at 8 bases. The V segment lost 3 bases and the J segment 3 bases; nucleotides outside the gene matches: 8. The CDR3 has 15 residues. Looked up from germline, CDR1 is SGDLS and CDR2 is YYNGEE. The CDR3 loop is CASSGQGSDHYEQYF. DNA of the CDR3: TGTGCCAGCAGCGGACAGGGGTCGGACCACTACGAGCAGTACTTC.

The chain joins TRBV4-2 to TRBJ1-5; TRBD1 matches 10 bases. V gave up 2 bases and J gave up 5 bases; unmatched junction bases: 9. CDR1 and CDR2 from the germline V gene are LGHNA and YNFKEQ. CDR3 length: 17 amino acids. The CDR3 nucleotides are TGTGCCAGCAGCCAACTAAGCGGACAGGGGGACCATCAGCCCCAGCATTTT. It codes for CASSQLSGQGDHQPQHF.

V gene TRBV4-1 combines with J gene TRBJ2-1, with 7 bases identical to TRBD2. The germline V gene has CDR1 MGHRA and CDR2 YSYEKL. V was pared by 0 bases and J by 9 bases, with 8 bases of the junction left unmatched. The CDR3 loop spans 15 amino acids. The CDR3 DNA sequence: TGCGCCAGCAGCCAAGATCTTCGGGAGGAGTTTGAGCAGTTCTTC. This gives the protein CASSQDLREEFEQFF.

The J gene is TRBJ1-5, the V gene TRBV2; no firm D call. The germline gives CDR1 SNHLY, CDR2 FYNNEI. Trimming took off 7 bases at V and 0 bases at J, with 13 bases between the two ends. The CDR3 runs 15 residues. The CDR3 sequence: CASTPRTYSNQPQHF. The CDR3 nucleotides are TGTGCCAGCACCCCCCGGACCTATAGCAATCAGCCCCAGCATTTT. Based on the CDR3 plus reference TRBV2 and TRBJ1-5, the full variable domain is EPEVTQTPSHQVTQMGQEVILRCVPISNHLYFYWYRQILGQKVEFLVSFYNNEISEKSEIFDDQFSVERPDGSNFTLKIRSTKLEDSAMYFCASTPRTYSNQPQHFGDGTRLSIL.

The CDR3 loop is CASSPGDLGAGQPQHF. CDR3 DNA sequence: TGTGCCAGCAGTCCGGGGGACTTAGGGGCCGGTCAGCCCCAGCATTTT. The V and J genes are TRBV12-3 or TRBV12-4 and TRBJ1-5, with D perhaps matching TRBD1 (5 bases). V was cut by 5 bases and J by 6 bases, with 20 bases left in between. There are 16 residues in the CDR3.

The chain joins TRBV25-1 to TRBJ1-5, with 7 nucleotides matching TRBD1. Germline V CDR1 and CDR2: MGHDK, SYGVNS. There are 15 residues in the CDR3. J gave up 2 bases and V 4 bases, and 5 bases lay outside the gene matches. The CDR3 DNA reads as TGTGCCAGCAGTGGAAACACAGGGGGCAATCAGCCCCAGCATTTT. This sequence encodes CASSGNTGGNQPQHF.

The chain carries TRBV15 and TRBJ2-1; TRBD2 might be the D (6 bases). Germline lookup yields CDR1 LNHNV and CDR2 YYDKDF (reference sequence). This CDR3 contains 15 residues. Deletions cut 1 base from V and 5 bases from J, with 12 bases between. Here the CDR3 reads CATSRVPSAHNEQFF. CDR3 coding DNA: TGTGCCACCAGCAGAGTTCCTAGCGCTCACAATGAGCAGTTCTTC.

CDR3 coding DNA: TGTGCCAGCAGCCCCGTCGGGGCCCGGGGCAATCAGCCCCAGCATTTT. It translates to CASSPVGARGNQPQHF. The rearrangement uses TRBV12-3 or TRBV12-4 and TRBJ1-5; D perhaps matches TRBD1 (5 bases). Trimming shortened V by 6 bases and J by 2 bases, and 17 bases separated the two germline ends. The CDR3 sequence is 16 residues long.

The chain is built from TRBV24-1 and TRBJ1-1; TRBD1 might be the D (6 bases). Germline V lookup: CDR1 KGHDR, CDR2 SFDVKD. This CDR3 region has 15 residues. Trimming pared 10 bases from V and 1 base from J, leaving 18 bases between. CDR3 sequence: CATRDSAGQNTEAFF. The CDR3 DNA reads as TGTGCCACTCGAGACTCCGCGGGACAGAACACTGAAGCTTTCTTT.

The V gene is TRBV5-4, the J gene TRBJ2-6; no clear D. Germline V gives CDR1 SGHNT, CDR2 YYREEE (reference sequence). V dropped 0 bases and J dropped 4 bases, with 5 bases sitting between them. This CDR3 region has 14 residues. CDR3 region: CASSLVRGANVLTF. The CDR3 DNA follows: TGTGCCAGCAGCTTGGTGAGGGGGGCCAACGTCCTGACTTTC.

V is TRBV20-1 and J is TRBJ1-1; 8 positions match TRBD1. V dropped 6 bases and J dropped 3; count of bases not matched to a gene: 9. This CDR3 spans 14 amino acids. Germline CDR1 reads DFQATT; CDR2 reads SNEGSKA (reference sequence). CDR3 protein: CSAHPGQGDTEAFF. The CDR3 DNA is TGCAGTGCACACCCTGGACAGGGAGACACTGAAGCTTTCTTT.

The rearrangement uses TRBV7-6 and TRBJ1-3; the D is unclear. V lost 2 bases, J lost 0 bases, and 8 bases lay in between. The CDR3 runs 15 residues. CDR1 SGHVS and CDR2 FNYEAQ come from the germline V gene. CDR3 bases: TGTGCCAGCAGCTTACCGGAACCCTCTGGAAACACCATATATTTT. The encoded protein is CASSLPEPSGNTIYF.

This clonotype was seen only once. This chain's CDR3 is CAWSSGFHEQYF. CDR3 sequence (DNA): TGTGCCTGGAGTAGCGGGTTCCACGAGCAGTACTTC. The chain joins TRBV30 to TRBJ2-7, with D perhaps TRBD2 (6 bases). CDR3 size: 12 residues. V dropped 2 bases and J dropped 5 bases, with 10 bases sitting between them. Germline values: CDR1 GTSNPN, CDR2 SVGIG (reference sequence). Filled out from reference TRBV30 and TRBJ2-7, the complete variable domain reads SQTIHQWPATLVQPVGSPLSLECTVEGTSNPNLYWYRQAAGRGLQLLFYSVGIGQISSEVPQNLSASRPQDRQFILSSKKLLLSDSGFYLCAWSSGFHEQYFGPGTRLTVT.

The chain joins TRBV9 to TRBJ2-1, with TRBD1 matching over 8 bases. Per the germline V gene, CDR1 is SGDLS and CDR2 is YYNGEE. After removal of 4 bases from V and 9 bases from J, the junction contained 15 bases not matched to a gene. The CDR3 length is 16 residues. CDR3 DNA sequence: TGTGCCAGCAGCCCCGAGACAGAACTGGACAGGGTTGAGCAGTTCTTC. Its translation: CASSPETELDRVEQFF.